The 3 T cell receptor beta chains given below trace back to one sample, sequenced in a study of blood T cells in healthy people across ages. Through a sample-barcoded 5' primer and a J-beta primer mix, a second PCR was run for about 6 to 11 cycles. From the 5' RACE reads, TCRdb called clonotypes with MiXCR, one entry per CDR3 protein. The sample has hundreds of thousands of distinct CDR3 sequences, about 62% seen once; the top ten hold roughly 22%. Sequences were obtained from blood. Every receptor here comes from a man under 40 in good health.

The V call is TRBV7-2, the J call TRBJ2-1; D is unresolved. The CDR3 runs to 12 residues. In germline, CDR1 is SGHTA, CDR2 FQGNSA. Trimming pared 7 bases from V and 7 bases from J, leaving 11 bases between. CDR3 bases: TGTGCCAGCAACATAGGAGTGAATGAGCAGTTCTTC. The encoded protein is CASNIGVNEQFF.

J is TRBJ1-1 and V is TRBV6-1; D remains ambiguous. V lost 7 bases to trimming and J lost 1 base, with 4 bases between them. There are 11 residues in the CDR3. The germline V gene has CDR1 MNHNS and CDR2 SASEGT. CDR3 nucleotide sequence: TGTGCCAGCAAGGAGAACACTGAAGCTTTCTTT. Translating it yields CASKENTEAFF.

Only a few counts were recorded for this clonotype. V is TRBV2 and J is TRBJ2-5; a weak D match, TRBD2 (6 bases). Trimming stripped 6 bases from V and 5 bases from J, with 10 bases between. This CDR3 comprises 12 residues. Germline V lookup: CDR1 SNHLY, CDR2 FYNNEI. The CDR3 sequence: CASRQEGETQYF. CDR3 coding DNA: TGTGCCAGCAGGCAGGAGGGGGAGACCCAGTACTTC.